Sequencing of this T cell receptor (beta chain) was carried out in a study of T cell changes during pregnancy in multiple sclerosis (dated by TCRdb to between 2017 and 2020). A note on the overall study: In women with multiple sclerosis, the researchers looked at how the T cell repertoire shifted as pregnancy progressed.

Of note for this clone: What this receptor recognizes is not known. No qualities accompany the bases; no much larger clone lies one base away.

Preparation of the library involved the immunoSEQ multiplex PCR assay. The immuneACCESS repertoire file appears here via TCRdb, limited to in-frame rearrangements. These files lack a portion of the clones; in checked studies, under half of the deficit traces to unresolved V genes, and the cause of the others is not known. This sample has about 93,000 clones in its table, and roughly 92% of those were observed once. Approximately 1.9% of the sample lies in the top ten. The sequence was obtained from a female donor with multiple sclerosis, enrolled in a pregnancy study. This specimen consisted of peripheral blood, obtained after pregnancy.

The nucleotides are TGTGCCAGCAGTTCCCGGACAGGGGATACTGAAGCTTTCTTT. Its amino acids are CASSSRTGDTEAFF. The sequence links TRBV6-5 to TRBJ1-1, and 9 junction bases match TRBD1. From its cysteine to its phenylalanine, the CDR3 spans 14 amino acids. Solely the CDR3 DNA is kept, with 42 bases framed from the first base. Looking up the germline V gene yields CDR1 MNHEY and CDR2 SVGAGI. Germline trimming: 4 bases from V, 5 bases from J; junction bases outside gene matches: 5.